The 18 T cell receptor beta chains presented below share a single source sample, sequenced in a study of cytomegalovirus exposure and HLA in healthy donors. It was with 60 Vbeta and 13 Jbeta primers that the PCR ran. This table comes from immunoSEQ multiplex PCR, and its TCRdb copy is limited to in-frame clones, with some not included. The data hold tens of thousands of clones, with approximately 80% observed a single time. The sample taken for sequencing was PBMCs. Source of these receptors: a man aged 50-60 years in good health and CMV-seropositive.

This clone was counted only a few times. This sequence joins TRBV6-1 and TRBJ1-1; D is undetermined. The CDR3 is 14 amino acids. CDR1 is MNHNS and CDR2 is SASEGT in the germline V gene. V lost 5 bases and J 4 bases, leaving 14 bases between the germline ends. CDR3 region: CASSSPTLSTEAFF. In nucleotides, the CDR3 is TGTGCCAGCAGTTCCCCTACCCTGAGCACTGAAGCTTTCTTT.

The table lists this clone with a few counts. The genes are TRBV4-2 and TRBJ1-2; D gene ambiguous. CDR3 length: 14 amino acids. Trimming took 6 bases from V and 9 from J, leaving 20 bases between them. CDR1 and CDR2 (germline): LGHNA, YNFKEQ. In DNA form, the CDR3 reads TGTGCCAGCAGTGAAACGGCAGGTCAGAAACGCTACACCTTC. Protein sequence: CASSETAGQKRYTF.

The V gene is TRBV2, the J gene TRBJ1-2; unclear D gene. The CDR3 contains 14 residues. Trimming shortened V by 2 bases and J by 9 bases, and 16 bases separated the two germline ends. Per germline, CDR1 SNHLY and CDR2 FYNNEI. CDR3 in amino acids: CASSETAGQKRYTF. The CDR3 nucleotides read TGTGCCAGCAGTGAAACGGCAGGTCAGAAACGCTACACCTTC.

This clone showed up just once. J is TRBJ2-5 and V is TRBV18, with 10 bases fitting TRBD2. CDR1 KGHSH and CDR2 LQKENI come from the germline V gene. Trimming at V came to 10 bases and at J to 5 bases, leaving 4 bases not matched to a gene. The CDR3 runs 12 residues. The CDR3 spells CATRAGGETQYF. CDR3 nucleotide sequence: TGTGCCACGAGAGCGGGAGGGGAGACCCAGTACTTC.

This rearrangement joins TRBV5-1 to TRBJ1-1; TRBD1 might be the D (6 bases). Germline values: CDR1 SGHRS, CDR2 YFSETQ. The CDR3 extends over 13 amino acids. The V end lost 2 bases, the J end lost 6 bases, and 11 bases lay between the germline ends. CDR3 sequence (DNA): TGCGCCAGCAGCTTAACAGGGTCCCCTGAAGCTTTCTTT. Amino acids: CASSLTGSPEAFF.

This clone was seen a few times. V is TRBV9 and J is TRBJ2-1; 10 nucleotides line up with TRBD2. Trimming took 1 base from V and 12 from J; bases not matched to a gene: 19. The CDR3 totals 18 residues. Germline V gene data show CDR1 as SGDLS and CDR2 as YYNGEE. In nucleotides, the CDR3 is TGTGCCAGCAGCGTATGGGTAACGGGGCTAGCGGGAGCTAGAGTGCAGTTCTTC. Protein sequence: CASSVWVTGLAGARVQFF.

The chain employs TRBV10-3 and TRBJ1-2; 7 bases map to TRBD1. Trimming took 3 bases from V and 5 from J; bases not matched to a gene: 6. The CDR3 has 14 amino acids. Looked up from germline, CDR1 is ENHRY and CDR2 is SYGVKD. The CDR3 spells CAISDSLTGYGYTF. The CDR3 DNA reads TGTGCCATCAGTGACTCTTTGACAGGGTATGGCTACACCTTC.

This rearrangement joins TRBV5-1 to TRBJ2-3; tentative D call: TRBD2 (5 bases). Looked up from germline, CDR1 is SGHRS and CDR2 is YFSETQ. This CDR3 has 18 residues. The V end was cut by 0 bases, the J end by 5 bases, with 22 bases between. This CDR3 is CASSLAAGGYLRRDTQYF. The CDR3 nucleotides read TGCGCCAGCAGCTTGGCGGCTGGCGGGTACCTAAGGAGAGATACGCAGTATTTT.

The chain has TRBV5-1 and TRBJ1-2; tentatively, D is TRBD1 (6 bases). Germline loops: CDR1 SGHRS, CDR2 YFSETQ. V was cut by 4 bases and J by 4 bases, with 11 bases left in between. The length of the CDR3 is 13 residues. The CDR3 loop reads CASSVGQSYGYTF. Written as DNA, the CDR3 is TGCGCCAGCAGCGTAGGACAGTCCTATGGCTACACCTTC.

Worth noting for this clone: The germline gene is not matched at one end of the junction; a read error may be the cause. The chain combines TRBV7-2 with TRBJ2-4, with TRBD2 matching over 7 bases. The length of the CDR3 is 16 residues. Per the germline V gene, CDR1 is SGHTA and CDR2 is FQGNSA. As DNA, the CDR3 is TGTGCCAGCAGCTTGACGACGGCGGGAGCCAAAAACAGTCAGTACTTC. Translated: CASSLTTAGAKNSQYF. Complete variable domain (other parts from reference TRBV7-2 and TRBJ2-4): GAGVSQSPSNKVTEKGKDVELRCDPISGHTALYWYRQSLGQGLEFLIYFQGNSAPDKSGLPSDRFSAERTGGSVSTLTIQRTQQEDSAVYLCASSLTTAGAKNSQYFGAGTRLSVL.

In this sample, this clone turned up a few times. The V call is TRBV6-5, the J call TRBJ1-4, with a weak D call TRBD1 (5 bases). Germline CDR1 and CDR2: MNHEY and SVGAGI. The CDR3 totals 15 residues. Between the trimmed V and J ends, which lost 0 bases and 5 bases, there was a span of 10 bases. In DNA form, the CDR3 reads TGTGCCAGCAGTTACTCGCCAGGGAGGAATGAAAAACTGTTTTTT. Its translation: CASSYSPGRNEKLFF.

The chain links TRBV18 to TRBJ2-1, with D unclear. The CDR3 has 15 residues. CDR1 KGHSH and CDR2 LQKENI come from the germline V gene. V shed 2 bases and J shed 3 bases, with 11 bases lying between them. This CDR3 reads CASSPSTSSYNEQFF. Written as DNA, the CDR3 is TGTGCCAGCTCACCATCGACCTCTAGCTACAATGAGCAGTTCTTC.

The rearrangement uses TRBV6-4 and TRBJ2-4; D might be TRBD2 (5 bases). Germline V gives CDR1 MRHNA, CDR2 SNTAGT. There are 12 residues in the CDR3. Trimming stripped 0 bases from V and 9 bases from J, with 6 bases between. CDR3 amino acids: CASSDSGGIQYF. CDR3 in DNA: TGTGCCAGCAGTGACTCAGGAGGCATTCAGTACTTC.

On this clone: The junction and the germline gene differ at one end; a read error may be behind it. The chain combines TRBV7-9 with TRBJ2-6, with TRBD2 identical over 7 bases. CDR3 length: 16 residues. Germline values: CDR1 SEHNR, CDR2 FQNEAQ (reference sequence). The DNA for the CDR3 is TGTTCCAGCAGCTTTGTACGGGAGGACGGGGCCAACGTCCTGACTTTC. Protein product: CSSSFVREDGANVLTF.

The V gene is TRBV7-2, the J gene TRBJ2-7; 7 bases agree with TRBD1. The CDR3 has 16 amino acids. The germline CDR1 and CDR2 sequences are SGHTA and FQGNSA. Trimming removed 5 bases from V and 5 bases from J; junction bases left unmatched: 15. Here the CDR3 reads CASSPRDSMIVHEQYF. The CDR3 region has the DNA TGTGCCAGCAGCCCACGGGACAGTATGATCGTCCACGAGCAGTACTTC.

The rearrangement uses TRBV6-1 and TRBJ2-7, with 9 bases fitting TRBD2. Looked up from germline, CDR1 is MNHNS and CDR2 is SASEGT. This CDR3 spans 14 amino acids. The trim removed 6 bases at V and 2 bases at J, leaving 5 bases unmatched. The CDR3 sequence: CASRAGTSPYEQYF. CDR3 coding DNA: TGTGCCAGCAGGGCCGGGACTAGCCCCTACGAGCAGTACTTC.

With regard to this clone: At one boundary the junction diverges from the germline segment, which might be a read error. V and J are TRBV4-1 and TRBJ2-6; D perhaps matches TRBD1 (5 bases). The CDR3 has 16 amino acids. CDR1 and CDR2 from the germline V gene are MGHRA and YSYEKL. The CDR3 nucleotides are TGCGCCAGCAGCCCTCGGCAGAGCTCTGGGGCCAACGGCCTGACTTTC. The encoded protein is CASSPRQSSGANGLTF.

The genes are TRBV15 and TRBJ1-2, with D perhaps matching TRBD1 (5 bases). Trimming left V 3 bases short and J 7 bases short, with 15 bases between. The CDR3 extends over 14 amino acids. Germline V CDR1 and CDR2: LNHNV, YYDKDF (reference sequence). DNA for the CDR3: TGTGCCACCAGCAGCAGAACCACAGGAGTTGGCTACACCTTC. It codes for CATSSRTTGVGYTF. The whole variable domain, remainder taken from reference TRBV15 and TRBJ1-2, is DAMVIQNPRYQVTQFGKPVTLSCSQTLNHNVMYWYQQKSSQAPKLLFHYYDKDFNNEADTPDNFQSRRPNTSFCFLDIRSPGLGDTAMYLCATSSRTTGVGYTFGSGTRLTVV.